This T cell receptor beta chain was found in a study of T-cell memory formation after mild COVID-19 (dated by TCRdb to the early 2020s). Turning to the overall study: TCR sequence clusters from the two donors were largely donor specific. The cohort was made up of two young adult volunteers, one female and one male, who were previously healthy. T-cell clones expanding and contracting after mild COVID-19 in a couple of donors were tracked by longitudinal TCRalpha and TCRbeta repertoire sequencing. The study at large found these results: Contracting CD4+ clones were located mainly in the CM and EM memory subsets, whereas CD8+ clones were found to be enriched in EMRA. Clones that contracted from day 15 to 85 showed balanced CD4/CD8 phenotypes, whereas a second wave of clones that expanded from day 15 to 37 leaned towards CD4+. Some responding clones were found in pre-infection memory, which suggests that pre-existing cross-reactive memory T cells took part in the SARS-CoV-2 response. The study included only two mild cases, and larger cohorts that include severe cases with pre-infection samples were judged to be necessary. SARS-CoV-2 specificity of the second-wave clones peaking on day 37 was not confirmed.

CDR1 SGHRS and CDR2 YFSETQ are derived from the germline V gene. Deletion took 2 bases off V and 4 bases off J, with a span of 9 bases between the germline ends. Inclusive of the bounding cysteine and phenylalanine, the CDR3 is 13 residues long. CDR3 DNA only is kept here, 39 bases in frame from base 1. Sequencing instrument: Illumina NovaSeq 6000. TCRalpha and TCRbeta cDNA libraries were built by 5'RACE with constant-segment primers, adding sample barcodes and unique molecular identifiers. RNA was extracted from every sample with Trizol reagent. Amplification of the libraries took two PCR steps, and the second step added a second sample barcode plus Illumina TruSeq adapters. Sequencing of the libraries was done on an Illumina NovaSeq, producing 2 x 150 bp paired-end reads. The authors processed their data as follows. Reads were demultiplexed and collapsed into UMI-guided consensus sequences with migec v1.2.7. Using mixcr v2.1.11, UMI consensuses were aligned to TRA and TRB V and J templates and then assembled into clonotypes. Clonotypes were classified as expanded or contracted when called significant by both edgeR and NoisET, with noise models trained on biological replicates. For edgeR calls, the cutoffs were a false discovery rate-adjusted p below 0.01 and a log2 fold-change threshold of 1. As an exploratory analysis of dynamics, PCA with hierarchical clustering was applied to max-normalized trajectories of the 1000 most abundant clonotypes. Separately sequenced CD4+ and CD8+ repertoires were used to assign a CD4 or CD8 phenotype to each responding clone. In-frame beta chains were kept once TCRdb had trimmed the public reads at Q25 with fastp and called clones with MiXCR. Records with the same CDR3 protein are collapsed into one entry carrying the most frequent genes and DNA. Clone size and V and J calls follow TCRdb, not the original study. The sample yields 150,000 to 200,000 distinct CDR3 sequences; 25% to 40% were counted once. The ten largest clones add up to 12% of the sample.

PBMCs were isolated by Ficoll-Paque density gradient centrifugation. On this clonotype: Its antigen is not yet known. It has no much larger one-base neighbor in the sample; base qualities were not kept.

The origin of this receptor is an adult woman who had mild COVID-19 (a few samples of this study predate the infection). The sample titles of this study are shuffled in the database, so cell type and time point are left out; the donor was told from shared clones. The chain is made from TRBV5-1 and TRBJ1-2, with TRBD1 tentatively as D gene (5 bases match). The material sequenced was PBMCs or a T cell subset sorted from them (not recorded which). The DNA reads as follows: TGCGCCAGCAGCTTCGCCCAGGGCTATGGCTACACCTTC. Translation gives CASSFAQGYGYTF.